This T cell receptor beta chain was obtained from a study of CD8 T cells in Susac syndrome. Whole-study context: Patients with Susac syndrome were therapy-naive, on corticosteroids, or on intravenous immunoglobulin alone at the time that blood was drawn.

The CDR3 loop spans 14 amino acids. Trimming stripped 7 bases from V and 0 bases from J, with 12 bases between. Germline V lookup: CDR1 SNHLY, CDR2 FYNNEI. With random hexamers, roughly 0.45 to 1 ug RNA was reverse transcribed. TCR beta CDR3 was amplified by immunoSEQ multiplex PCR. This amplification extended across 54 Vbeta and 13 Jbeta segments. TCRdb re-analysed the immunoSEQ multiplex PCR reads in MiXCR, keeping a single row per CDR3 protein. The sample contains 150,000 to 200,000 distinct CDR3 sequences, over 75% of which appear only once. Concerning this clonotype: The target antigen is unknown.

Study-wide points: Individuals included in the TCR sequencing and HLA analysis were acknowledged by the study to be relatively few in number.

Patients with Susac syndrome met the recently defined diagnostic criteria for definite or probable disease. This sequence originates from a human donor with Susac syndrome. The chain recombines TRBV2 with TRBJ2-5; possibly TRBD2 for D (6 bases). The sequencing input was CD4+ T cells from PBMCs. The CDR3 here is CASKGTLYQETQYF. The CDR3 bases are TGTGCCAGCAAAGGGACTCTGTACCAAGAGACCCAGTACTTC.